This T cell receptor beta chain was found in a study of early T cells in non-severe SARS-CoV-2 infection (dated by TCRdb to the early 2020s). At the level of the whole study: Because TCR sequencing was done on bulk RNA from unsorted whole blood, the alpha and beta chains could not be paired.

This was a case-control study nested in a cohort of healthcare workers in London, UK, who had nasopharyngeal swab PCR tests and blood samples taken every week. Between 23 and 31 March 2020, the week of the UK lockdown, healthcare workers were enrolled and then followed up weekly for as long as 16 weeks. This clonotype has at least ten counts. What antigen it recognizes has not been identified. Base qualities are not provided; no much larger clone lies one nucleotide away. Library prep was done by 5' RACE. Reads for this sample came from a NextSeq 500. In the TCR library protocol, unique molecular identifiers were attached to individual cDNA molecules to correct for PCR bias and sequencing error. TCR alpha and beta chains were both sequenced, and the abundances of alpha and beta sequences in each sample were closely correlated with each other. Per the source publication's procedure: Decombinator V4 was used to annotate the V gene, J gene and CDR3 of the TCR sequences. Expanded TCRs were defined as changing significantly between any two time points under a Poisson model with p below 0.0001. Abundances of TCRs were expressed as counts per million after normalisation to the total number of TCRs sequenced in each sample. MAIT TCRs were defined by TRAV1-2 paired with TRAJ12, TRAJ20 or TRAJ33, and iNKT TCRs by TRAV10 paired with TRAJ18. VDJdb, accessed 1 November 2021, was searched for CMV, EBV and SARS-CoV-2 annotated TCRs, excluding TCRs annotated for multiple antigens. The public reads were quality trimmed at Q25 with fastp and then assembled into clones with MiXCR by TCRdb, keeping productive beta chains. Every CDR3 protein is listed once, alongside the most common genes and DNA of its rows. These V and J calls are TCRdb output, not the study's own analysis. The sample table holds nearly 110,000 distinct CDR3 sequences, of which 11% were seen once. The ten biggest clones cover 7.6% of the sample.

CDR3 length: 16 amino acids, cysteine to phenylalanine. CDR3 DNA is the only sequence kept; it has 48 bases, read in frame from the first base. Germline trimming amounts to 0 bases on V and 3 bases on J, with 4 as the count of junction bases outside the gene matches. From a lookup of the germline V gene (reference sequence), CDR1 and CDR2 are GTSNPN and SVGIG. The study at large found these results: VDJdb matching was skewed toward anti-spike CD8 responses and likely underestimated virus-specific expansions by missing private and CD4 specificities.

This receptor was taken from an adult who was a healthcare worker with PCR-confirmed SARS-CoV-2 infection or an uninfected control (not recorded which). The sample consisted of whole blood. The chain uses TRBV30 and TRBJ2-2, with 10 bases matching TRBD2. The CDR3 has the sequence CAWSVRTSGYTGELFF. The sequence in DNA is TGTGCCTGGAGTGTTCGGACTAGCGGCTACACCGGGGAGCTGTTTTTT.